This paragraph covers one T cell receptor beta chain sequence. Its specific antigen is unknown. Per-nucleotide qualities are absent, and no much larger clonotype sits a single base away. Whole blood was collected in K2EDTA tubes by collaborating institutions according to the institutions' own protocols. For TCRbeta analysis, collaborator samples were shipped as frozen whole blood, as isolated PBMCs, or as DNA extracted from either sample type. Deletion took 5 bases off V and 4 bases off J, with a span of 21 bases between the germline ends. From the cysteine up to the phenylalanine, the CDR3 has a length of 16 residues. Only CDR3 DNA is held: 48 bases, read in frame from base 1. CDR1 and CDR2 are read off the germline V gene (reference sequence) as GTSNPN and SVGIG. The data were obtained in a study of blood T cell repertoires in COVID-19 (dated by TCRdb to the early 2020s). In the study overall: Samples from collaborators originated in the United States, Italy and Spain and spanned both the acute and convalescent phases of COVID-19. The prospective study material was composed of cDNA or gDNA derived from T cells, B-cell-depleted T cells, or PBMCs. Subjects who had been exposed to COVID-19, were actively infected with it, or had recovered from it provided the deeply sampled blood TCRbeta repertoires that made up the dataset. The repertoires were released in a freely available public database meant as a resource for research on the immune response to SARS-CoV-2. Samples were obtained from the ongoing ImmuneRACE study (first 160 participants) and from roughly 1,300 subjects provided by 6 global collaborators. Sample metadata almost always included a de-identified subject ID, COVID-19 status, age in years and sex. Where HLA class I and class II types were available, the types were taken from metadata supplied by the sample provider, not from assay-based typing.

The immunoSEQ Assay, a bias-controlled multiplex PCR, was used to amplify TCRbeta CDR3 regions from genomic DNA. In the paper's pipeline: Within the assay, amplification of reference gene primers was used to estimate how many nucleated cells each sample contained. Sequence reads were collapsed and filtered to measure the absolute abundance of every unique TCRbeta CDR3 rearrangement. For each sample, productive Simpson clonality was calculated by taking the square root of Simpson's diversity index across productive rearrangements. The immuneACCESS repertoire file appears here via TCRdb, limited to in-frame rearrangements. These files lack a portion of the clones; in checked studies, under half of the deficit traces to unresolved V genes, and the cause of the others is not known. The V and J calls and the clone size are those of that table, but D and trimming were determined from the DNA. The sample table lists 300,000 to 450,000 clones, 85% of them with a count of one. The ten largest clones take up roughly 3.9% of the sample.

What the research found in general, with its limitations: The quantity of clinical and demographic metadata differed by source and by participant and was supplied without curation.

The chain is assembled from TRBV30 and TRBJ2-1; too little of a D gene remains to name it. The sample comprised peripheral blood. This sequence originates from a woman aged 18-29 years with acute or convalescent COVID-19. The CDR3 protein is CAWDSPTRKLYNEQFF. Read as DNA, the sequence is TGTGCCTGGGACTCCCCGACGAGGAAGCTGTACAATGAGCAGTTCTTC.